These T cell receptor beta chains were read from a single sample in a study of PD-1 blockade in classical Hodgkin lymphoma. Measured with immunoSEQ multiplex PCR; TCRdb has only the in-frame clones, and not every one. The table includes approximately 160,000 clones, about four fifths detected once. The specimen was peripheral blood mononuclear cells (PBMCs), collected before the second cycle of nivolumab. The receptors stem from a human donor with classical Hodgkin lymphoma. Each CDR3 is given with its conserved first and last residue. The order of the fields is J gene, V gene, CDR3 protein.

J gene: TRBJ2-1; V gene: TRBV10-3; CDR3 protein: CAISESLAVNEQFF
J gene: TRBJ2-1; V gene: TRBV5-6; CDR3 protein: CASAVRVGNEQFF
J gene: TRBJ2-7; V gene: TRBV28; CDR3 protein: CASTLAGVSYEQYF
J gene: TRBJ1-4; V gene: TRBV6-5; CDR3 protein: CATRSGTGSEKLFF
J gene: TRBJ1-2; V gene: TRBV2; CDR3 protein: CARSDRSYGYTF
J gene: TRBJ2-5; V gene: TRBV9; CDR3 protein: CASSVQLQETQYF
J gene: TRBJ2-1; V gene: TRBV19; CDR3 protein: CASSIDLANEQFF
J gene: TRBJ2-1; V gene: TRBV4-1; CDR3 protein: CASSQWVLAGGNEQFF
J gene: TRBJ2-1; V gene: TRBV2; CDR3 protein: CASIVAGYRYNEQFF
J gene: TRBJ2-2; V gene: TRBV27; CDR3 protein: CASSLAPRLDFTGELFF
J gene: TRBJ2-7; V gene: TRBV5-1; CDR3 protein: CASSPHPDEQYF
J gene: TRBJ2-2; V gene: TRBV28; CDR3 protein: CASRYQGQIITGELFF
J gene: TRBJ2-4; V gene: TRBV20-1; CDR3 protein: CSAWTGDIQYF
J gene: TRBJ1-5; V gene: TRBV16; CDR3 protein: CASSQSRDGNQPQHF
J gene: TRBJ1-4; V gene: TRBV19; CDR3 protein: CASSHPGGPNEKLFF
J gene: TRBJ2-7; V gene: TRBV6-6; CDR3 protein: CASSYSGLSYEQYF
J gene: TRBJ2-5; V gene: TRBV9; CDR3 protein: CASSIPGPGETQYF
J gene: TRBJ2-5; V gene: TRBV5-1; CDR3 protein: CASSLVLAGSTETQYF
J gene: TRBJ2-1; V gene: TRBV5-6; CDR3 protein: CASRSAGYNEQFF
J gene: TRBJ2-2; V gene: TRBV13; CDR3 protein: CASSLVRGPGELFF
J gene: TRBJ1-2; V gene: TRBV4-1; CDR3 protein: CASSYTGVRSADSYGYTF
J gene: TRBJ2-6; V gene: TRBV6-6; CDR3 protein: CASSYVMGNGANVLTF
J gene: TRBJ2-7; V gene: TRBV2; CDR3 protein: CASSEVLAGVVEQYF
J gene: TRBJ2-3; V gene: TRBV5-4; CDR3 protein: CASSLGLGSGLTDTQYF
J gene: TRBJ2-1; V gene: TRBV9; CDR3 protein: CASSAMSEQFF
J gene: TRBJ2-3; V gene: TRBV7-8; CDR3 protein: CASSLYRSTDTQYF
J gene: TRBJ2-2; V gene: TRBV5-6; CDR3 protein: CASSFGLADTGELFF